This TCR beta chain originates from a study of tumour-infiltrating T cells in Burkitt lymphoma. In the study overall: Overall and progression-free survival were predicted by productive clonality.

Repertoires were generated with immunoSEQ multiplex PCR, while TCRdb's copy carries only in-frame clones and drops some. Seen here are about 7,800 clones, around 70% observed once, and the top ten hold 35% to 50%. Deletions cut 3 bases from V and 2 bases from J, with 10 bases between. Germline V gene sequence: CDR1 ENHRY, CDR2 SYGVKD. The CDR3 length is 14 residues. A single count supports this clone. Sequencing was done on a sample of tumor tissue. The V and J genes are TRBV10-3 and TRBJ1-2; D remains unclear. The sequence derives from a human donor with diffuse large B-cell lymphoma. CDR3 DNA: TGTGCCATCAGTGATTCGCAGGCCAACTATGGCTACACCTTC. Encoded protein: CAISDSQANYGYTF.